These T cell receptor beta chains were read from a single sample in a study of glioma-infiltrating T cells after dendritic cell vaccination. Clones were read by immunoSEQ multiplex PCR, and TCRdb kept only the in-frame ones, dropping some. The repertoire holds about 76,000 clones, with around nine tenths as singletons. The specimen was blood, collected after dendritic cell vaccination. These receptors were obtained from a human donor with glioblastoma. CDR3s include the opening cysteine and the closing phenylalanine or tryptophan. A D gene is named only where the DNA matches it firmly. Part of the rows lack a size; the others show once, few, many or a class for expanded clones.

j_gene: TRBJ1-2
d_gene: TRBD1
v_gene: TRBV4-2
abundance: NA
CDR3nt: TGTGCCAGCAGCCAAGATATGGGGACAGGGAGGGTGGGCTACACCTTC
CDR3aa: CASSQDMGTGRVGYTF

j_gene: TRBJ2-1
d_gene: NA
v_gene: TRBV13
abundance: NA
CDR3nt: TGTGCCAGCAGCTTAGAGGGAGGAGGCAATGAGCAGTTCTTC
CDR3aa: CASSLEGGGNEQFF

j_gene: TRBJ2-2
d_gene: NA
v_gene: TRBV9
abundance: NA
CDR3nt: TGTGCCAGCAGTCAAATAAGGGACAAGGTCCGTCCCGGGGAGCTGTTTTTT
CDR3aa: CASSQIRDKVRPGELFF

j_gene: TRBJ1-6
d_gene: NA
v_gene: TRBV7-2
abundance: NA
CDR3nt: TGTGCCAGCAGCTCGATCCGGGGGGTTTATAATTCACCCCTCCACTTT
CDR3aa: CASSSIRGVYNSPLHF

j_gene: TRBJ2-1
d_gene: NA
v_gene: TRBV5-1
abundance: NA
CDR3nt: TGCGCCAGCAGCTTGCCCAAAAATGAGCAGTTCTTC
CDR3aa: CASSLPKNEQFF

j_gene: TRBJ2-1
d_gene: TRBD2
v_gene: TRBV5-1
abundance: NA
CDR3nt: TGCGCCAGCAGCTTGGGTCCGGCGGAACGGGGGGATGAGCAGTTCTTC
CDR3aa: CASSLGPAERGDEQFF

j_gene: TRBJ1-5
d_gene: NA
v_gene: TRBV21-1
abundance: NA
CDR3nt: TGTGCCAGCAGCAATCGAGGGATAACTAATCAGCCCCAGCATTTT
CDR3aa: CASSNRGITNQPQHF

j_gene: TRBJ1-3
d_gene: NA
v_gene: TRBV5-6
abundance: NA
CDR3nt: TGTGCCAGCAGCACGGACAGACCTTCTGGAAACACCATATATTTT
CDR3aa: CASSTDRPSGNTIYF

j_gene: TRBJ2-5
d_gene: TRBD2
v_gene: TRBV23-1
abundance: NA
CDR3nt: TGCGCCAGCAGTCAATCCCCGGGGGGAGAGACCCAGTACTTC
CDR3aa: CASSQSPGGETQYF

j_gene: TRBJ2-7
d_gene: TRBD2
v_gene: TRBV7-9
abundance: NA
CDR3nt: TGTGCCAGCAGAAATGGGGCTAGCGGGACACAAGAGCAGTACTTC
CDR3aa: CASRNGASGTQEQYF

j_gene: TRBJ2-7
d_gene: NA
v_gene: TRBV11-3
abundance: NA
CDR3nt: TGTGCCAGCAGCTTAAGTTCCGGGGTGGTTCCCTACGAGCAGTACTTC
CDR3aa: CASSLSSGVVPYEQYF

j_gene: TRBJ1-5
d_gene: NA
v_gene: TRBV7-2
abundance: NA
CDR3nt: TGTGCCAGCAGCTTAGTAGGGACATCTGACCAGCCCCAGCATTTT
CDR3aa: CASSLVGTSDQPQHF

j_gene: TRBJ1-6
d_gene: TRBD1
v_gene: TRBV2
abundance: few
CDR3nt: TGTGCCAGCAGTTATGACAGGGCTGATTCACCCCTCCACTTT
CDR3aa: CASSYDRADSPLHF

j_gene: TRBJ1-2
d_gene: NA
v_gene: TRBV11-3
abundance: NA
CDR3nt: TGTGCCAGCAGCTTAGAGGAGGGGCTTGGCTACACCTTC
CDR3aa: CASSLEEGLGYTF

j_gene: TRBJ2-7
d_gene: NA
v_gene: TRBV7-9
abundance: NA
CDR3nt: TGTGCCAGCAGCCCAACCTTAATCCCGGGGGACGAGCAGTACTTC
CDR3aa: CASSPTLIPGDEQYF

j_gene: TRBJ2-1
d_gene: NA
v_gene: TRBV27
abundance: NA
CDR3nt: TGTGCCAGCAGTCCGTACCCCGGGACTTTAATTAGCTCCTACAATGAGCAGTTCTTC
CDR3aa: CASSPYPGTLISSYNEQFF

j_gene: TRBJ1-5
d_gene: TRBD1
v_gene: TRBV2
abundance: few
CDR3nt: TGTGCCAGCAGACTAGGACAGGGCAATCAGCCCCAGCATTTT
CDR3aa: CASRLGQGNQPQHF

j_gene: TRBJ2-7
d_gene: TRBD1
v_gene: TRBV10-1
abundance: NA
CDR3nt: TGCGCCAGCAGTGAGTCAGACAGGGCGGGCGAGCAGTACTTC
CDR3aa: CASSESDRAGEQYF

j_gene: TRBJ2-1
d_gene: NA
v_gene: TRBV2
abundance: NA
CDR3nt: TGTGCCAGCAGTATTTACAGTGGTGAGCAGTTCTTC
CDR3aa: CASSIYSGEQFF

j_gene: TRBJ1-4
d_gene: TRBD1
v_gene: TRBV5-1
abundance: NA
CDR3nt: TGCGCCAGCAGCGCGGGACAGGGGGCGAGTGAAAAACTGTTTTTT
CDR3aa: CASSAGQGASEKLFF

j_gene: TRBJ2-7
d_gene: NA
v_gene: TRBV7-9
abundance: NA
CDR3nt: TGTGCCAGCACCCCGCCGGACAGCGGCTACGAGCAGTACTTC
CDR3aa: CASTPPDSGYEQYF

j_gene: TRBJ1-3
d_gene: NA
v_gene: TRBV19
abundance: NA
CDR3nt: TGTGCCAGTAAGCAGGACAGCTCTGGAAACACCATATATTTT
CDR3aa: CASKQDSSGNTIYF

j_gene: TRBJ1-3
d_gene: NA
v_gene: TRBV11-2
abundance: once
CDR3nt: TGTGCCAGCTTGGGCCCTTACAGTCTCTATAGGGGAAACACCATATATTTT
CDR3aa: CASLGPYSLYRGNTIYF

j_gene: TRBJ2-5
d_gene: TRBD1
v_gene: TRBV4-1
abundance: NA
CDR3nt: TGCGCCAGCAGCCAGCCTGACAGGGGACAAGAGACCCAGTACTTC
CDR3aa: CASSQPDRGQETQYF

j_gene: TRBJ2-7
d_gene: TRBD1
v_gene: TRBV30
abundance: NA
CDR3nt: TGTGCCTGGAGTGAGGACAGGGAGGACGAGCAGTACTTC
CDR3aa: CAWSEDREDEQYF

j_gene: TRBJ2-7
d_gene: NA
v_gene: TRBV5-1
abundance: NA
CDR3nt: TGCGCCAGCAGCTTTACAGGGTTCCACGAGCAGTACTTC
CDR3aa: CASSFTGFHEQYF

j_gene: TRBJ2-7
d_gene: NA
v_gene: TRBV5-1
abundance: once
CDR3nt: TGCGCCAGCAGCTTGGGGGGCAACTCCTACGAGCAGTACTTC
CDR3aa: CASSLGGNSYEQYF

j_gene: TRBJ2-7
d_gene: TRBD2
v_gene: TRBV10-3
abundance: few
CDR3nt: TGTGCCATCAGGGGGGGACTAGCGGCGTACGAGCAGTACTTC
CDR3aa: CAIRGGLAAYEQYF

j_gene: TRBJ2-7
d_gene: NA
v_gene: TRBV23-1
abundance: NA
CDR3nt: TGCGCCAGCATCCGGACAGCCTTCTACGAGCAGTACTTC
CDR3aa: CASIRTAFYEQYF

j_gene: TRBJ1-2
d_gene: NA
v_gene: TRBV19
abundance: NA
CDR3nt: TGTGCCAGTAGTATTGACAGGAACTATGGCTACACCTTC
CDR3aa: CASSIDRNYGYTF

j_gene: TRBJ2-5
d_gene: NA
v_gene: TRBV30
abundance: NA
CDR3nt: TGTGCCTGGACCAACGCGGGGCAAGAGACCCAGTACTTC
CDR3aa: CAWTNAGQETQYF

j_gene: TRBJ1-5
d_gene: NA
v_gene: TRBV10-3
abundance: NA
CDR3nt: TGTGCCATCAGGGTTACCCTCATGAGGAATCAGCCCCAGCATTTT
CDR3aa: CAIRVTLMRNQPQHF

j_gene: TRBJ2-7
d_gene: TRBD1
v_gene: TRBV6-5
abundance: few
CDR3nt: TGTGCCAGTGGAACAGGGGCTCAGAGCGAGCAGTACTTC
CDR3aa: CASGTGAQSEQYF

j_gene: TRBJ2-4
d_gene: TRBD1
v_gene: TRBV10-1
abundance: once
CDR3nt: TGCGCCAGCAGTGAGTCGGGACAGGGGTCCAAAAACATTCAGTACTTC
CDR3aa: CASSESGQGSKNIQYF

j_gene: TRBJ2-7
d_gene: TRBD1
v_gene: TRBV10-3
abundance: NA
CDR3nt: TGTGCCATCAGGGGGAAGGGGACAGAGTACTACGAGCAGTACTTC
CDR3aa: CAIRGKGTEYYEQYF

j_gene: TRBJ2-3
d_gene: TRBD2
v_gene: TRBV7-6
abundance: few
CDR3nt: TGTGCCAGCAGCGCATTAGCGGGCGGGAATATTGGATACGGGAATTCGCAGTATTTT
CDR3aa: CASSALAGGNIGYGNSQYF

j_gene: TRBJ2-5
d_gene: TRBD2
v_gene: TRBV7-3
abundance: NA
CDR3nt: TGTGCCAGCAGCTTTAGCGGGAGGGCCAAAGAGACCCAGTACTTC
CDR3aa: CASSFSGRAKETQYF

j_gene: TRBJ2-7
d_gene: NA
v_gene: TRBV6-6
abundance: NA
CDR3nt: TGTGCCAGCAGTTACTCACGGGGGTCAGACTACGAGCAGTACTTC
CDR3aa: CASSYSRGSDYEQYF

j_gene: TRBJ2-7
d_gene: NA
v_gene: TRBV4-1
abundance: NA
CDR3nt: TGCGCCAGCAGCAAAGAGACGACGGGGGGCTCGTCCTACGAGCAGTACTTC
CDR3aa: CASSKETTGGSSYEQYF

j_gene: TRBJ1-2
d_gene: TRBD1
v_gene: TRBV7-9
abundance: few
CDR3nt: TGTGCCAGCAGCCCCCCCCCAGGGACAGGGAGAAACTATGGCTACACCTTC
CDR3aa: CASSPPPGTGRNYGYTF

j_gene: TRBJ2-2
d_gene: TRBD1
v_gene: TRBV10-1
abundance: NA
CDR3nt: TGCGCCAGCACCAACAGGGGTACCGGGGAGCTGTTTTTT
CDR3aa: CASTNRGTGELFF

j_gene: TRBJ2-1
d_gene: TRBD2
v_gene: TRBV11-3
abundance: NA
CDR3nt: TGTGCCAGCAGCTGGTGGCGGGGGAGCTCCTACAATGAGCAGTTCTTC
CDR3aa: CASSWWRGSSYNEQFF

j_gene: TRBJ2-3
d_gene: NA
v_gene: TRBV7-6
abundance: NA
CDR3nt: TGTGCCAGCAGCCCCTGGGCCGGGGAGTCGGATACGCAGTATTTT
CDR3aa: CASSPWAGESDTQYF

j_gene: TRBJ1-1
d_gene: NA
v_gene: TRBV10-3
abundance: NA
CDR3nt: TGTGCCATCAGTGGGAGTACTCTGTATGAAGCTTTCTTT
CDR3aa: CAISGSTLYEAFF

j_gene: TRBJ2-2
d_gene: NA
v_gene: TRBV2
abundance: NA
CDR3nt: TGTGCCAGCAGGACAGCTTCCACCGGGGAGCTGTTTTTT
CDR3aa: CASRTASTGELFF

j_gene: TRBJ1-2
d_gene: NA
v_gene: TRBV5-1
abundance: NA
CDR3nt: TGCGCCAGCAGCTTGGAACAGAACTATGGCTACACCTTC
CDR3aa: CASSLEQNYGYTF

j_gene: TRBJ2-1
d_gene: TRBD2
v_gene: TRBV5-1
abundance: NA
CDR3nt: TGCGCCAGCAGTTCACTAGCGGGGGACTCCTACAATGAGCAGTTCTTC
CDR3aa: CASSSLAGDSYNEQFF

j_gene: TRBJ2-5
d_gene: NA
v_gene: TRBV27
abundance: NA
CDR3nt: TGTGCCAGCAGTCCCAGGCCCTTTCGTTTCGAGGGAGAGACCCAGTACTTC
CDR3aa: CASSPRPFRFEGETQYF

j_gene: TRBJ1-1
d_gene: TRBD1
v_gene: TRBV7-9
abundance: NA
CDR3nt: TGTGCCAGCAGCGGCTCACAGGGGATCACTGAAGCTTTCTTT
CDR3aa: CASSGSQGITEAFF

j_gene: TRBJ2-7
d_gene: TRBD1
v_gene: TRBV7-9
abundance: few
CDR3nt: TGTGCCAGCAGCTTCTGGGACAGACCCTACGAGCAGTACTTC
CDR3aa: CASSFWDRPYEQYF

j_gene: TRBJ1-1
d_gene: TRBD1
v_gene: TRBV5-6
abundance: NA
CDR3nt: TGTGCCAGCAGCAAACAGGGGGCTCCAGGGGGAGCTTTCTTT
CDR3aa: CASSKQGAPGGAFF

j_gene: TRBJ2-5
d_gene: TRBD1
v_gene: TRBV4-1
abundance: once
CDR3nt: TGCGCCAGCAGAAACGGACAGGGAACAGAGACCCAGTACTTC
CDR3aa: CASRNGQGTETQYF

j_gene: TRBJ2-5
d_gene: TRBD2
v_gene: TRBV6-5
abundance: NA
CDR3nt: TGTGCCAGCAGCTTAGCGGGGGGGCTAACCCAGTACTTC
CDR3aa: CASSLAGGLTQYF